These 24 T cell receptor beta chains were sequenced from one sample in a study of cytomegalovirus exposure and HLA in healthy donors. In the PCR, 60 Vbeta and 13 Jbeta primers were used. Repertoires were generated with immunoSEQ multiplex PCR, while TCRdb's copy carries only in-frame clones and drops some. Here the sample spans approximately 110,000 clones, around 70% being singletons. Sequenced sample: PBMCs. The receptor source for this set is a woman between 35 and 50 years old in good health and CMV-seropositive.

With regard to this clone: Other DNA sequences in the same sample also yield this CDR3. This chain joins TRBV7-2 and TRBJ2-7; 8 nucleotides align to TRBD1. The junction had 5 bases not matched to a gene; V was cut back by 5 bases and J by 2 bases. Germline CDR1 reads SGHTA; CDR2 reads FQGNSA. The CDR3 extends over 14 amino acids. CDR3 coding DNA: TGTGCCAGCAGCAGTGGACAGGGCGCCTACGAGCAGTACTTC. Amino acid sequence: CASSSGQGAYEQYF.

V and J are TRBV6-1 and TRBJ1-1; the match to TRBD1 covers 10 bases. Looked up from germline, CDR1 is MNHNS and CDR2 is SASEGT. V trimming: 9 bases; J trimming: 4 bases; junction bases outside the gene matches: 8. The CDR3 consists of 14 residues. The CDR3 reads CASDRGLGGTEAFF. In DNA, the CDR3 is TGTGCCAGTGACAGGGGGCTAGGGGGCACTGAAGCTTTCTTT.

V usage is TRBV7-2 and J usage is TRBJ2-5; 8 bases are shared with TRBD1. This CDR3 is built from 16 residues. J gave up 4 bases and V 5 bases, and 12 bases lay outside the gene matches. Germline V gene data show CDR1 as SGHTA and CDR2 as FQGNSA. The CDR3 protein is CASSHGAGGLGETQYF. CDR3 bases: TGTGCCAGCAGCCATGGGGCAGGGGGCCTAGGAGAGACCCAGTACTTC.

Note on this clone: Other nucleotide sequences in the sample specify the same CDR3. The rearrangement uses TRBV5-1 and TRBJ2-5, with D possibly being TRBD1 (5 bases). Germline CDR1 and CDR2: SGHRS and YFSETQ. The CDR3 length is 14 residues. V was cut by 0 bases and J by 5 bases, with 11 bases left in between. CDR3 nucleotides: TGCGCCAGCAGCTTGGGGCAGGGCCAGGAGACCCAGTACTTC. Translated, it gives CASSLGQGQETQYF.

This clone was recorded a few times. The V and J genes are TRBV11-2 and TRBJ1-1; 9 bases line up with TRBD1. V was clipped by 3 bases and J by 3 bases; unmatched bases: 2. The CDR3 covers 14 residues. Germline V gene sequence: CDR1 SGHAT, CDR2 FQNNGV. As DNA, the CDR3 is TGTGCCAGCAGCTTCGACAGGGGGGACACTGAAGCTTTCTTT. It yields the protein CASSFDRGDTEAFF.

This clone was picked up one time. The CDR3 spells CASSYTGDFYTF. CDR3 nucleotide sequence: TGTGCCAGCAGTTACACGGGGGATTTCTACACCTTC. The chain recombines TRBV6-5 with TRBJ1-2, with TRBD1 as a possible D gene (5 bases). Trimming took 2 bases from V and 10 from J, leaving 11 bases between them. The CDR3 runs to 12 residues. Germline CDR1 MNHEY, CDR2 SVGAGI.

V gene TRBV7-9 combines with J gene TRBJ1-2; D may be TRBD1 (5 bases). Per the germline V gene, CDR1 is SEHNR and CDR2 is FQNEAQ (reference sequence). Trimming removed 2 bases from V and 8 bases from J, with 18 bases in between. The CDR3 covers 15 residues. The chain's CDR3 is CASSLRQSHDGGYTF. CDR3 DNA sequence: TGTGCCAGCAGCTTAAGACAGTCTCACGATGGAGGCTACACCTTC.

The rearrangement joins TRBV2 to TRBJ2-7; 11 bases are shared with TRBD1. V dropped 3 bases and J dropped 6; count of bases not matched to a gene: 4. The germline V gene encodes CDR1 SNHLY and CDR2 FYNNEI. The CDR3 extends over 14 amino acids. The CDR3 loop is CASSDGQGAGEQYF. Here the CDR3 DNA reads TGTGCCAGCAGTGACGGACAGGGGGCGGGCGAGCAGTACTTC.

This clone has only a few counts. The rearrangement uses TRBV4-1 and TRBJ1-6; D is unresolved. This CDR3 spans 18 amino acids. Trimming shortened V by 1 base and J by 0 bases, and 13 bases separated the two germline ends. The germline gives CDR1 MGHRA, CDR2 YSYEKL. The chain's CDR3 is CASSQADAGSSYNSPLHF. The CDR3 nucleotides are TGCGCCAGCAGCCAAGCAGACGCTGGGAGCTCCTATAATTCACCCCTCCACTTT.

This rearrangement joins TRBV15 to TRBJ1-5; D gene uncertain. The CDR3 is made up of 13 amino acids. V was shortened by 5 bases and J by 8 bases, with 13 bases between the two germline ends. Germline values: CDR1 LNHNV, CDR2 YYDKDF (reference sequence). CDR3 nucleotide sequence: TGTGCCACCAGCGTAGACCCCCGGGAGCCCCAGCATTTT. This codes for CATSVDPREPQHF.

This rearrangement joins TRBV6-1 to TRBJ2-7; 9 positions match TRBD1. CDR3 length: 16 amino acids. The V gene's germline CDR1 is MNHNS and CDR2 SASEGT. V trimming: 3 bases; J trimming: 3 bases; junction bases outside the gene matches: 9. CDR3 amino acids: CASSDNVPDRGYEQYF. CDR3 in DNA: TGTGCCAGCAGTGATAATGTCCCGGACAGGGGCTACGAGCAGTACTTC.

This chain links TRBV5-1 with TRBJ2-1; the match to TRBD1 covers 7 bases. V lost 3 bases to trimming and J lost 0 bases; unmatched junction nucleotides: 6. CDR3 size: 16 residues. Germline lookup yields CDR1 SGHRS and CDR2 YFSETQ. The CDR3 sequence is CASSSKTGSSYNEQFF. For the CDR3, the DNA is TGCGCCAGCAGCTCCAAGACAGGGAGCTCCTACAATGAGCAGTTCTTC.

This sequence joins TRBV7-9 and TRBJ1-1; D is unresolved. The length of the CDR3 is 13 residues. Germline V gene sequence: CDR1 SEHNR, CDR2 FQNEAQ (reference sequence). The V gene lost 1 base and the J gene lost 4 bases, with 7 bases spanning the gap. CDR3 sequence reads: CASSLGGTTEAFF. The CDR3 DNA reads as TGTGCCAGCAGCTTAGGCGGAACCACTGAAGCTTTCTTT. Full variable domain (missing parts from reference TRBV7-9 and TRBJ1-1): DTGVSQNPRHKITKRGQNVTFRCDPISEHNRLYWYRQTLGQGPEFLTYFQNEAQLEKSRLLSDRFSAERPKGSFSTLEIQRTEQGDSAMYLCASSLGGTTEAFFGQGTRLTVV.

This chain joins TRBV9 and TRBJ1-1, with TRBD1 matching 10 bases. The trim removed 3 bases at V and 5 bases at J, leaving 13 bases unmatched. The germline V gene has CDR1 SGDLS and CDR2 YYNGEE. CDR3 length: 17 amino acids. The CDR3 loop reads CASSAGTGDGVGTEAFF. In nucleotides, the CDR3 is TGTGCCAGCAGCGCCGGGACAGGGGATGGAGTTGGAACTGAAGCTTTCTTT.

This chain joins TRBV7-2 and TRBJ1-1; D is undetermined. Per the germline V gene, CDR1 is SGHTA and CDR2 is FQGNSA. The CDR3 consists of 15 residues. Trimming removed 2 bases from V and 0 bases from J, with 10 bases in between. The CDR3 DNA reads TGTGCCAGCAGCTTAAAACATTTCATGAACACTGAAGCTTTCTTT. Its translation: CASSLKHFMNTEAFF.

This chain links TRBV5-1 with TRBJ2-7; tentatively, D is TRBD1 (5 bases). CDR3 length equals 14 residues. CDR1 is SGHRS, CDR2 YFSETQ, per germline. The V and J ends lost 7 bases and 1 base respectively, with 15 bases between them. CDR3 nucleotide sequence: TGCGCCAGCTCCTCCCAGGGATATTCCTACGAGCAGTACTTC. It encodes CASSSQGYSYEQYF.

The V and J genes are TRBV5-1 and TRBJ1-2; TRBD1 matches 8 bases. The trim removed 3 bases at V and 8 bases at J, leaving 6 bases unmatched. The CDR3 covers 13 residues. Germline V gives CDR1 SGHRS, CDR2 YFSETQ. CDR3 in DNA: TGCGCCAGCAGCTCCGGGACAGGCAACGGCTACACCTTC. Protein: CASSSGTGNGYTF. Supplemented by reference TRBV5-1 and TRBJ1-2, the full variable domain reads KAGVTQTPRYLIKTRGQQVTLSCSPISGHRSVSWYQQTPGQGLQFLFEYFSETQRNKGNFPGRFSGRQFSNSRSEMNVSTLELGDSALYLCASSSGTGNGYTFGSGTRLTVV.

The chain joins TRBV18 to TRBJ2-6; D not certain. This CDR3 is built from 14 residues. V was pared by 3 bases and J by 0 bases, with 3 bases between. In germline, CDR1 is KGHSH, CDR2 LQKENI. The CDR3 DNA sequence: TGTGCCAGCTCACCCGGCTCTGGGGCCAACGTCCTGACTTTC. Residues: CASSPGSGANVLTF.

The chain is built from TRBV6-1 and TRBJ1-2, with 7 bases that match TRBD1. The CDR3 extends over 13 amino acids. CDR1 and CDR2 from the germline V gene are MNHNS and SASEGT. Trimming at V came to 10 bases and at J to 6 bases, leaving 11 bases not matched to a gene. CDR3 in amino acids: CAIRATGSHGYTF. The DNA of the CDR3 is TGTGCCATCAGAGCGACAGGGAGTCATGGCTACACCTTC.

This clone was counted between two and nine times. The chain uses TRBV29-1 and TRBJ1-2, with 8 bases matching TRBD1. The CDR3 has 13 residues. Trimming took 5 bases from V and 1 from J; bases not matched to a gene: 3. Per the germline V gene, CDR1 is SQVTM and CDR2 is ANQGSEA. The CDR3 loop reads CSVFGQGNYGYTF. The CDR3 DNA sequence: TGCAGCGTTTTCGGACAGGGTAACTATGGCTACACCTTC.

The gene calls are TRBV6-5 and TRBJ2-1, with 10 bases lining up with TRBD1. The CDR3 sequence is 16 residues long. Germline V gene sequence: CDR1 MNHEY, CDR2 SVGAGI. The ends lost 2 bases at V and 9 bases at J; junction bases unmatched: 10. The CDR3 region has the DNA TGTGCCAGCAGTTACAGCGGGACAGGGGACTACGGTGAGCAGTTCTTC. Amino acids: CASSYSGTGDYGEQFF.

This chain connects TRBV19 to TRBJ2-7; 9 bases are a match to TRBD1. CDR1 and CDR2 (germline): LNHDA, SQIVND (reference sequence). V dropped 5 bases and J dropped 5; count of bases not matched to a gene: 4. The CDR3 contains 13 residues. The CDR3 loop reads CASSQGQGDEQYF. As DNA, the CDR3 is TGTGCCAGTAGTCAGGGACAGGGAGACGAGCAGTACTTC.

The chain has TRBV7-9 and TRBJ1-4; 9 nucleotides align to TRBD1. Germline V CDR1 and CDR2: SEHNR, FQNEAQ (reference sequence). Unmatched junction bases numbered 7, after V lost 3 bases and J lost 8 bases. The length of the CDR3 is 15 residues. The CDR3 coding sequence is TGTGCCAGCAGCTTCGCGGGGACAGGGCCGGAAAAACTGTTTTTT. Its translation is CASSFAGTGPEKLFF.

The chain recombines TRBV5-6 with TRBJ1-4; a possible D gene is TRBD1 (5 bases). V was pared by 2 bases and J by 0 bases, with 17 bases between. CDR1 and CDR2 from the germline V gene are SGHDT and YYEEEE. The CDR3 loop spans 18 amino acids. CDR3 in amino acids: CASSFRRGGPATNEKLFF. Written as DNA, the CDR3 is TGTGCCAGCAGCTTCAGGAGGGGCGGCCCCGCAACTAATGAAAAACTGTTTTTT.